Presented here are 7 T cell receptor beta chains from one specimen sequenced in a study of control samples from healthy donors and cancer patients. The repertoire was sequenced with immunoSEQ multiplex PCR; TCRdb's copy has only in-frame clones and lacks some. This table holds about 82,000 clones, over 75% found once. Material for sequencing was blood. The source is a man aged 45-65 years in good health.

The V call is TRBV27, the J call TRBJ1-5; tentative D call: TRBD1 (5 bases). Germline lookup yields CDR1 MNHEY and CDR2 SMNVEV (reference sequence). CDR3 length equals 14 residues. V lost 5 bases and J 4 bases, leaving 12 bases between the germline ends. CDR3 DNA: TGTGCCAGCAGTACGGGACTTTCTAATCAGCCCCAGCATTTT. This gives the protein CASSTGLSNQPQHF.

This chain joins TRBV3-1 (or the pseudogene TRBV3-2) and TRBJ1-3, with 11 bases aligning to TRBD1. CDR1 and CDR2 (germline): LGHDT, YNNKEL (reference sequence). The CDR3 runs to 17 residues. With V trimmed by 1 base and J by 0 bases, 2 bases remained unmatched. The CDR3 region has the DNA TGTGCCAGCAGCCAAGGGGACAGGGGGAACTCTGGAAACACCATATATTTT. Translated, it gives CASSQGDRGNSGNTIYF.

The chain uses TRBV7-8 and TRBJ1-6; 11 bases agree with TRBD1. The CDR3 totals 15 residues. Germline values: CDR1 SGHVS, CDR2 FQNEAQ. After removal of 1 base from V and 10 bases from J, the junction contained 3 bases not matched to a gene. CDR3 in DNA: TGTGCCAGCAGCTTAGGGACAGGGGGCCTCTCACCCCTCCACTTT. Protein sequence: CASSLGTGGLSPLHF. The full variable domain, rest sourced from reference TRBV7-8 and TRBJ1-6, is GAGVSQSPRYKVAKRGQDVALRCDPISGHVSLFWYQQALGQGPEFLTYFQNEAQLDKSGLPSDRFFAERPEGSVSTLKIQRTQQEDSAVYLCASSLGTGGLSPLHFGNGTRLTVT.

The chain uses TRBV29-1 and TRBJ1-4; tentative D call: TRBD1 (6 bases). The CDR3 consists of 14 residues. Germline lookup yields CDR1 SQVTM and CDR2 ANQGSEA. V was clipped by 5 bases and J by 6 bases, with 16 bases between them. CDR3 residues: CSVFRGGGDEKLFF. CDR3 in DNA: TGCAGCGTTTTCCGAGGAGGGGGAGATGAAAAACTGTTTTTT.

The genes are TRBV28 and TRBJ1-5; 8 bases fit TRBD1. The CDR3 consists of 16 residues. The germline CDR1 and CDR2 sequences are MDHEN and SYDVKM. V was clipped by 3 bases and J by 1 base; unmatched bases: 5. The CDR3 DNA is TGTGCCAGCAGTTTTCAGGGGGCAGGGAGCAATCAGCCCCAGCATTTT. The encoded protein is CASSFQGAGSNQPQHF.

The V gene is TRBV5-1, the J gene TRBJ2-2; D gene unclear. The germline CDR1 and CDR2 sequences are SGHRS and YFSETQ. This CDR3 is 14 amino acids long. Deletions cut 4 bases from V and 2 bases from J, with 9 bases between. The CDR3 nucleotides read TGCGCCAGCAGCCTTGCGACCAACACCGGGGAGCTGTTTTTT. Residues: CASSLATNTGELFF.

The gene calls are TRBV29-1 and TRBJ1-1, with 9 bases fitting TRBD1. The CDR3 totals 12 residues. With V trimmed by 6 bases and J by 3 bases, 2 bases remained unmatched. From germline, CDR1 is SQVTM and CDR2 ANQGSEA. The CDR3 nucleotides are TGCAGCGTGGGGGACAGGGACACTGAAGCTTTCTTT. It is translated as CSVGDRDTEAFF.